One and the same sample provided the 26 T cell receptor beta chains below, sequenced in a study of T cell responses to AZD1222 COVID-19 vaccine. Clones were read by immunoSEQ multiplex PCR, and TCRdb kept only the in-frame ones, dropping some. The data contain about 150,000 clones, approximately 90% of them seen just once; the ten biggest clones take up roughly 5.6%. The sequences come from peripheral blood, collected on day 0 of AZD1222 vaccination. These receptors all stem from an adult in good health.

The genes are TRBV9 and TRBJ2-3, with unresolved D. The germline V and J ends were trimmed by 0 bases and 1 base, with 9 bases remaining between them. The CDR3 consists of 15 residues. Germline CDR1 reads SGDLS; CDR2 reads YYNGEE. The CDR3: CASSVVGTRTDTQYF. The CDR3 DNA reads TGTGCCAGCAGCGTAGTAGGCACCCGCACAGATACGCAGTATTTT.

This clone was recorded once. The rearrangement links TRBV7-9 to TRBJ2-7; no clear D. The germline V gene encodes CDR1 SEHNR and CDR2 FQNEAQ (reference sequence). Trimming took off 2 bases at V and 4 bases at J, with 6 bases between the two ends. This CDR3 spans 12 amino acids. CDR3 sequence reads: CASSLQEYEQYF. The CDR3 nucleotides read TGTGCCAGCAGCTTACAGGAGTACGAGCAGTACTTC.

The V call is TRBV2, the J call TRBJ2-7, with a tentative D call TRBD2 (5 bases). Per germline, CDR1 SNHLY and CDR2 FYNNEI. This CDR3 is built from 14 residues. V gave up 0 bases and J gave up 4 bases, with 10 bases separating them. The CDR3 DNA reads as TGTGCCAGCAGTGAAGCAGCAGGAGGATACGAGCAGTACTTC. It is translated as CASSEAAGGYEQYF.

This clone was seen only a few times. This rearrangement joins TRBV19 to TRBJ1-2; D is undetermined. V dropped 6 bases and J dropped 1 base, with 9 bases sitting between them. CDR3 length equals 13 residues. Germline loops: CDR1 LNHDA, CDR2 SQIVND (reference sequence). The CDR3 here is CASRGNSNYGYTF. The CDR3 nucleotides read TGTGCCAGTAGGGGGAACAGTAACTATGGCTACACCTTC.

This chain connects TRBV2 to TRBJ2-7; D gene unclear. Per the germline V gene, CDR1 is SNHLY and CDR2 is FYNNEI. V lost 4 bases to trimming and J lost 3 bases, with 16 bases between them. The length of the CDR3 is 15 residues. The CDR3 loop is CASSGTAWGNYEQYF. Written as DNA, the CDR3 is TGTGCCAGCAGTGGTACAGCTTGGGGAAACTACGAGCAGTACTTC.

The chain uses TRBV4-3 and TRBJ2-3; D is possibly TRBD1 (6 bases). This CDR3 comprises 17 residues. Trimming removed 0 bases at V and 3 bases at J, with 16 bases between. Germline CDR1 and CDR2: LGHNA and YSLEER. The CDR3 protein is CASSQETFLGGTDTQYF. The CDR3 nucleotides are TGCGCCAGCAGCCAAGAGACTTTTTTAGGGGGTACAGATACGCAGTATTTT.

V is TRBV6-5 and J is TRBJ2-7; D assignment may be TRBD1 or TRBD2 (7 bases each). V was trimmed by 11 bases and J by 5 bases, leaving 19 bases between them. CDR3 length: 13 residues. Germline CDR1 and CDR2: MNHEY and SVGAGI. The CDR3 sequence: CAVLSGTVDEQYF. In DNA form, the CDR3 reads TGTGCCGTCCTAAGCGGGACAGTCGACGAGCAGTACTTC.

The CDR3 sequence: CASSPTVNQPQHF. As DNA, the CDR3 is TGTGCCAGCAGCCCGACAGTCAATCAGCCCCAGCATTTT. This chain uses TRBV7-2 with TRBJ1-5; the D gene is possibly TRBD1 (5 bases). This CDR3 is 13 amino acids long. Between the trimmed V and J ends, which lost 5 bases and 3 bases, there was a span of 8 bases. Germline assignment: CDR1 SGHTA and CDR2 FQGNSA.

As DNA, the CDR3 is TGTGCCACCAGTGAGTTTAGCGGGAATGAGCAGTTCTTC. It specifies CATSEFSGNEQFF. This chain joins TRBV24-1 and TRBJ2-1, with 7 bases fitting TRBD2. Losses at the gene ends were 4 bases for V and 7 bases for J; bases not matched to a gene: 3. Germline CDR1 and CDR2: KGHDR and SFDVKD. This CDR3 spans 13 amino acids.

This sequence joins TRBV7-9 and TRBJ1-2, with 7 nucleotides matching TRBD1. V lost 5 bases, J lost 0 bases, and 6 bases stayed unmatched. CDR3 length equals 15 residues. CDR1 is SEHNR, CDR2 FQNEAQ, per germline (reference sequence). In DNA, the CDR3 is TGTGCCAGCAGCCAGACAGGGTCAACTAACTATGGCTACACCTTC. Translation: CASSQTGSTNYGYTF.

The rearrangement joins TRBV28 to TRBJ2-1; TRBD2 matches 14 bases. The CDR3 covers 15 residues. Per the germline V gene, CDR1 is MDHEN and CDR2 is SYDVKM. V lost 8 bases and J lost 8; bases outside the gene matches: 8. The CDR3 coding sequence is TGTGCCAGCGGGGGGAGGGGACTAGCGGGAGATGAGCAGTTCTTC. Protein product: CASGGRGLAGDEQFF.

This chain joins TRBV3-1 (or the pseudogene TRBV3-2) and TRBJ1-3; no clear D. This CDR3 has 13 residues. Germline loops: CDR1 LGHDT, CDR2 YNNKEL (reference sequence). V lost 5 bases and J lost 8, with 13 bases in between. DNA of the CDR3: TGTGCCAGCAGCGCCTCCGGGCCGGACACCATATATTTT. Its translation is CASSASGPDTIYF.

V gene TRBV29-1 combines with J gene TRBJ2-3; possible D gene TRBD1, 5 bases. The CDR3 length is 13 residues. The V end lost 3 bases, the J end lost 6 bases, and 13 bases lay between the germline ends. CDR1 and CDR2 from the germline V gene are SQVTM and ANQGSEA. The CDR3 DNA follows: TGCAGCGTTGACACTTCGGCAGGGGATACGCAGTATTTT. Its translation: CSVDTSAGDTQYF.

The gene calls are TRBV7-2 and TRBJ1-2; D unresolved. CDR1 is SGHTA, CDR2 FQGNSA, per germline. The CDR3 consists of 12 residues. V lost 3 bases and J lost 4, with 6 bases in between. The CDR3 reads CASSLWSYGYTF. For the CDR3, the DNA is TGTGCCAGCAGCTTGTGGTCCTATGGCTACACCTTC.

The genes are TRBV3-1 (or the pseudogene TRBV3-2) and TRBJ2-3; 15 bases are a match to TRBD2. From germline, CDR1 is LGHDT and CDR2 YNNKEL (reference sequence). With 4 bases clipped from V and 9 bases from J, the junction kept 8 bases outside the gene matches. The length of the CDR3 is 16 residues. In DNA form, the CDR3 reads TGTGCCAGCAGCCCACTGGGACTAGCGGGAGGACCCACGCAGTATTTT. It encodes CASSPLGLAGGPTQYF.

The V gene is TRBV28, the J gene TRBJ1-5; no reliable D call. The CDR3 runs 13 residues. Trimming took 3 bases from V and 0 from J, leaving 3 bases between them. In germline, CDR1 is MDHEN, CDR2 SYDVKM. The CDR3 region is CASSFNSNQPQHF. CDR3 DNA: TGTGCCAGCAGTTTTAATAGCAATCAGCCCCAGCATTTT. Using reference TRBV28 and TRBJ1-5 for the parts outside the CDR3, the full variable domain is DVKVTQSSRYLVKRTGEKVFLECVQDMDHENMFWYRQDPGLGLRLIYFSYDVKMKEKGDIPEGYSVSREKKERFSLILESASTNQTSMYLCASSFNSNQPQHFGDGTRLSIL.

V gene TRBV29-1 combines with J gene TRBJ2-7; no firm D call. V shed 4 bases and J shed 2 bases, with 3 bases lying between them. Germline values: CDR1 SQVTM, CDR2 ANQGSEA. This CDR3 region has 10 residues. The DNA for the CDR3 is TGCAGCGTTGCAACCTACGAGCAGTACTTC. It codes for CSVATYEQYF.

The gene calls are TRBV6-5 and TRBJ1-5; D gene ambiguous. Germline lookup yields CDR1 MNHEY and CDR2 SVGAGI. This CDR3 comprises 13 residues. Trimming pared 7 bases from V and 0 bases from J, leaving 7 bases between. In DNA form, the CDR3 reads TGTGCCAGCACGACTAATAGCAATCAGCCCCAGCATTTT. It encodes CASTTNSNQPQHF.

This chain joins TRBV6-5 and TRBJ2-6, with D unresolved. CDR1 is MNHEY and CDR2 is SVGAGI in the germline V gene. The CDR3 has 16 residues. Trimming cost V 0 bases and J 2 bases, with 8 bases left between them. DNA for the CDR3: TGTGCCAGCAGTTACTCGGGTCAGACTGGGGCCAACGTCCTGACTTTC. It is translated as CASSYSGQTGANVLTF.

This chain joins TRBV5-8 and TRBJ2-1; 8 bases are a match to TRBD2. The V segment lost 8 bases and the J segment 0 bases; nucleotides outside the gene matches: 4. The CDR3 spans 14 residues. Germline V gene lookup returns CDR1 SGHTS and CDR2 YDEGEE. The CDR3 DNA reads TGTGCCAGGGCGGGGGGAGTCTCCTACAATGAGCAGTTCTTC. It codes for CARAGGVSYNEQFF.

The chain is built from TRBV7-9 and TRBJ2-1; 11 bases line up with TRBD2. J gave up 4 bases and V 10 bases, and 12 bases lay outside the gene matches. The CDR3 extends over 16 amino acids. CDR1 and CDR2 from the germline V gene are SEHNR and FQNEAQ (reference sequence). Here the CDR3 reads CATPPQGLAEYNEQFF. The DNA for the CDR3 is TGTGCCACCCCCCCCCAGGGACTAGCGGAGTACAATGAGCAGTTCTTC.

The genes are TRBV5-1 and TRBJ1-2; 7 bases are shared with TRBD1. Germline assignment: CDR1 SGHRS and CDR2 YFSETQ. J was trimmed by 4 bases and V by 0 bases; bases with no gene match: 9. The CDR3 is 16 amino acids. CDR3 region: CASSLDGQGVRYGYTF. In DNA form, the CDR3 reads TGCGCCAGCAGCTTGGATGGTCAGGGGGTCCGCTATGGCTACACCTTC.

The CDR3 DNA follows: TGCGCCAGCAGCCGCGTCCAGGGAGATACGCAGTATTTT. It specifies CASSRVQGDTQYF. The V call is TRBV4-3, the J call TRBJ2-3, with D perhaps matching TRBD1 (5 bases). Trimming pared 4 bases from V and 5 bases from J, leaving 10 bases between. Germline V CDR1 and CDR2: LGHNA, YSLEER. This CDR3 spans 13 amino acids.

CDR3 protein: CASSFPEEYEQYF. The CDR3 DNA is TGTGCCAGCAGTTTTCCAGAAGAATACGAGCAGTACTTC. This chain uses TRBV28 with TRBJ2-7; no reliable D call. The CDR3 spans 13 residues. V was trimmed by 3 bases and J by 4 bases, leaving 10 bases between them. The germline V gene encodes CDR1 MDHEN and CDR2 SYDVKM.

On this clone itself: Other DNA sequences from this sample encode an identical CDR3 as well. The chain carries TRBV12-3 or TRBV12-4 and TRBJ2-1; no firm D call. The CDR3 consists of 13 residues. Trimming removed 2 bases at V and 3 bases at J, with 5 bases between. The CDR3 DNA reads as TGTGCCAGCAGTTTACCTGTCTACAATGAGCAGTTCTTC. Translated: CASSLPVYNEQFF.

The CDR3 spells CASSLIPSGKNTGELFF. The CDR3 nucleotides read TGCGCCAGCAGCTTGATTCCTAGCGGGAAGAACACCGGGGAGCTGTTTTTT. The chain joins TRBV5-1 to TRBJ2-2, with 9 bases matching TRBD2. The CDR3 has 17 residues. V was clipped by 1 base and J by 1 base; unmatched bases: 5. The germline CDR1 and CDR2 sequences are SGHRS and YFSETQ.